Below are 8 T cell receptor beta chains sequenced from a single sample in a study of T cell responses to AZD1222 COVID-19 vaccine. The assay was immunoSEQ multiplex PCR, and TCRdb's table has in-frame clones only and misses some. Of roughly 140,000 clones listed, about 91% are singletons. The sample consisted of peripheral blood, taken on day 0 of AZD1222 vaccination. These TCRs come from an adult in good health.

V usage is TRBV6-5 and J usage is TRBJ2-1; TRBD1 agrees at 7 bases. This CDR3 has 14 amino acids. Germline-derived CDR1 and CDR2 are MNHEY and SVGAGI. The ends lost 7 bases at V and 2 bases at J; junction bases unmatched: 5. CDR3 nucleotides: TGTGCCAGCAAATACGGGACAGCCTACAATGAGCAGTTCTTC. Its protein product is CASKYGTAYNEQFF.

The gene calls are TRBV19 and TRBJ2-5; 7 nucleotides line up with TRBD2. The germline CDR1 and CDR2 sequences are LNHDA and SQIVND (reference sequence). J lost 5 bases, V lost 1 base, and 4 bases had no gene match. CDR3 size: 14 residues. Here the CDR3 reads CASSIGTSVETQYF. The CDR3 region has the DNA TGTGCCAGTAGTATAGGGACTAGTGTCGAGACCCAGTACTTC.

This clone came up a few times. The chain links TRBV23-1 to TRBJ2-7, with TRBD2 as a possible D gene (5 bases). TRBV23-1 is an ORF, with its function uncertain. This CDR3 is 18 amino acids long. V lost 8 bases to trimming and J lost 3 bases, with 29 bases between them. The CDR3 DNA follows: TGCGCCAGCGCTACGCGAGACACCCGGGGAGAAGGGTACTACGAGCAGTACTTC. This codes for CASATRDTRGEGYYEQYF.

This chain links TRBV11-3 with TRBJ2-1; possibly TRBD2 for D (5 bases). This CDR3 spans 14 amino acids. Germline assignment: CDR1 SGHNT and CDR2 YENEEA. V gave up 0 bases and J gave up 8 bases, with 11 bases separating them. The CDR3: CASSLENGGYEQFF. As DNA, the CDR3 is TGTGCCAGCAGCTTAGAGAACGGAGGCTATGAGCAGTTCTTC.

The chain employs TRBV30 and TRBJ1-3; a weak D match, TRBD1 (5 bases). Per germline, CDR1 GTSNPN and CDR2 SVGIG (reference sequence). The V end lost 6 bases, the J end lost 3 bases, and 15 bases lay between the germline ends. The CDR3 contains 14 residues. The CDR3 sequence: CACSGLGGGNTIYF. CDR3 DNA sequence: TGTGCCTGCTCCGGCCTGGGGGGTGGAAACACCATATATTTT.

This clone was detected once. This sequence joins TRBV15 and TRBJ2-1; weak D call: TRBD2 (5 bases). CDR1 and CDR2 (germline): LNHNV, YYDKDF (reference sequence). Trimming removed 6 bases at V and 0 bases at J, with 15 bases between. This CDR3 comprises 16 residues. Here the CDR3 reads CATSSGGLSSYNEQFF. The CDR3, as DNA: TGTGCCACCAGTTCGGGCGGGTTGAGCTCCTACAATGAGCAGTTCTTC.

The gene calls are TRBV6-5 and TRBJ1-4; a weak D match, TRBD1 (6 bases). Germline V gene data show CDR1 as MNHEY and CDR2 as SVGAGI. Trimming shortened V by 5 bases and J by 5 bases, and 15 bases separated the two germline ends. This CDR3 spans 15 amino acids. This CDR3 is CASSRGRLTNEKLFF. CDR3 nucleotides: TGTGCCAGCAGTAGGGGGAGGCTTACCAATGAAAAACTGTTTTTT.

This chain connects TRBV10-3 to TRBJ2-3, with TRBD2 matching over 8 bases. This CDR3 is built from 12 residues. With V trimmed by 10 bases and J by 3 bases, 3 bases remained unmatched. Germline V gene sequence: CDR1 ENHRY, CDR2 SYGVKD. This CDR3 reads CATGGDTDTQYF. CDR3 coding DNA: TGTGCCACCGGGGGGGATACAGATACGCAGTATTTT.